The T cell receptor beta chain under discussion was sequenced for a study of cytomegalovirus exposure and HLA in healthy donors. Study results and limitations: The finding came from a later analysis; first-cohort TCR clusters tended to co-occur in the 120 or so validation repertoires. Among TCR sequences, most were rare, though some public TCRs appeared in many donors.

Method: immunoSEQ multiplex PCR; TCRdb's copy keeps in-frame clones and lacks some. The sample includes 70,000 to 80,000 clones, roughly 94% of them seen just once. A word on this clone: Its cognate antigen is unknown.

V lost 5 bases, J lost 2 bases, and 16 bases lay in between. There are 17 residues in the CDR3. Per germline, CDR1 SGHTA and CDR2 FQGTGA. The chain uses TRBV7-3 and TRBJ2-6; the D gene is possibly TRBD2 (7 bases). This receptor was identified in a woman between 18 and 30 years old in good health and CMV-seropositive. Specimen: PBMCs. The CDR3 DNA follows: TGTGCCAGCAGCCTAGCCCCGGGGGGCGCTGGGGCCAACGTCCTGACTTTC. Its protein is CASSLAPGGAGANVLTF.